The 8 T cell receptor beta chains listed next were all sequenced from one sample in a study of PD-L1 blockade in urothelial cancer. The protocol was immunoSEQ multiplex PCR, while the TCRdb copy is restricted to in-frame clones and leaves out a portion. The sample includes roughly 120,000 clones, roughly 89% of them seen just once. The sample's time point: peripheral blood 6 weeks after treatment start. The starting material was PBMCs, obtained around atezolizumab (anti-PD-L1) treatment. The source is a man aged 55 to 69 with urothelial cancer.

The chain combines TRBV27 with TRBJ2-5; 10 nucleotides line up with TRBD2. CDR3 length: 15 residues. V shed 5 bases, J shed 1 base, and the junction held 4 bases outside the gene matches. CDR1 is MNHEY, CDR2 SMNVEV, per germline (reference sequence). CDR3 bases: TGTGCCAGCAGTCCACGGACTAGCGGCCAAGAGACCCAGTACTTC. This codes for CASSPRTSGQETQYF.

The V and J genes are TRBV6-1 and TRBJ2-2, with 8 bases aligning to TRBD2. J lost 5 bases, V lost 6 bases, and 5 bases had no gene match. Germline V lookup: CDR1 MNHNS, CDR2 SASEGT. The CDR3 runs to 14 residues. CDR3: CASSGSGGTGELFF. Here the CDR3 DNA reads TGTGCCAGCAGCGGGAGCGGGGGAACCGGGGAGCTGTTTTTT.

The chain is built from TRBV5-4 and TRBJ2-7; D is unresolved. The CDR3 runs to 14 residues. Per the germline V gene, CDR1 is SGHNT and CDR2 is YYREEE (reference sequence). Trimming took off 2 bases at V and 2 bases at J, with 11 bases between the two ends. DNA for the CDR3: TGTGCCAGCAGCTTCGGCCGTGAGGCCTACGAGCAGTACTTC. This gives the protein CASSFGREAYEQYF. Full variable domain (missing parts from reference TRBV5-4 and TRBJ2-7): ETGVTQSPTHLIKTRGQQVTLRCSSQSGHNTVSWYQQALGQGPQFIFQYYREEENGRGNFPPRFSGLQFPNYSSELNVNALELDDSALYLCASSFGREAYEQYFGPGTRLTVT.

The chain links TRBV5-1 to TRBJ2-7, with TRBD1 matching over 7 bases. The CDR3 loop spans 16 amino acids. The germline V gene has CDR1 SGHRS and CDR2 YFSETQ. With V trimmed by 4 bases and J by 6 bases, 16 bases remained unmatched. CDR3 bases: TGCGCCAGCAGCAACAGAAGGGACAGCACGGTCCGCGAGCAGTACTTC. Its protein product is CASSNRRDSTVREQYF.

This rearrangement joins TRBV28 to TRBJ2-5; TRBD1 agrees at 9 bases. The V gene's germline CDR1 is MDHEN and CDR2 SYDVKM. Germline trimming cut 5 bases from V and 7 bases from J; bases unmatched to any gene: 14. The CDR3 loop spans 16 amino acids. The CDR3 DNA reads as TGTGCCAGCAGTACAACAATCCGGGACAGGGCGGGGACCCAGTACTTC. Residues: CASSTTIRDRAGTQYF.

The chain is built from TRBV7-8 and TRBJ1-1; 11 bases are a match to TRBD1. Germline V CDR1 and CDR2: SGHVS, FQNEAQ. V shed 5 bases, J shed 4 bases, and the junction held 6 bases outside the gene matches. This CDR3 spans 15 amino acids. CDR3: CASSPPGQGGTEAFF. The CDR3 DNA reads TGTGCCAGCAGCCCACCGGGACAGGGGGGCACTGAAGCTTTCTTT.

The chain joins TRBV28 to TRBJ2-5; 9 nucleotides agree with TRBD1. Losses at the gene ends were 3 bases for V and 4 bases for J; bases not matched to a gene: 12. CDR3 length equals 17 residues. Germline loops: CDR1 MDHEN, CDR2 SYDVKM. The CDR3 protein is CASSFSPAGTGTETQYF. The CDR3 DNA reads TGTGCCAGCAGTTTTTCCCCGGCCGGGACAGGGACAGAGACCCAGTACTTC. Drawing the rest from reference TRBV28 and TRBJ2-5, the complete variable domain is DVKVTQSSRYLVKRTGEKVFLECVQDMDHENMFWYRQDPGLGLRLIYFSYDVKMKEKGDIPEGYSVSREKKERFSLILESASTNQTSMYLCASSFSPAGTGTETQYFGPGTRLLVL.

The CDR3 DNA reads TGTGCCAGCAGTTACTCAACGGCAGATACGCAGTATTTT. It translates to CASSYSTADTQYF. The chain has TRBV6-5 and TRBJ2-3, with D unclear. Trimming took off 0 bases at V and 4 bases at J, with 5 bases between the two ends. CDR3 length: 13 residues. The germline gives CDR1 MNHEY, CDR2 SVGAGI.